This record covers a single T cell receptor beta chain. Antigen: not known. Only healthy Caucasians were enrolled as donors. TCRdb redid the calling of the 5' RACE reads with MiXCR, one entry per CDR3 protein. The repertoire holds around 680,000 distinct CDR3 sequences, with 8.5% to 9% as singletons. This sample was taken from a study of identical twins. Study observations and caveats: Conclusions rested on cross-sectional statistics rather than following the same donors. Out-of-frame alpha sequences common to twins were enriched for low generation probability.

The CDR3 totals 13 residues. Per germline, CDR1 MGHRA and CDR2 YSYEKL. The germline V and J ends were trimmed by 3 bases and 2 bases, with 8 bases remaining between them. The same specimen was also included in a second study, on yellow fever vaccine responses in identical twins.

Sequencing was done on a sample of PBMCs. V usage is TRBV4-1 and J usage is TRBJ2-7; D gene ambiguous. The clonotype comes from a young woman in good health. CDR3 in amino acids: CASSHHGTYEQYF. CDR3 sequence (DNA): TGCGCCAGCAGCCACCACGGAACCTACGAGCAGTACTTC.